One and the same sample provided the 11 T cell receptor beta chains below, sequenced in a study of T cell responses to AZD1222 COVID-19 vaccine (dated by TCRdb to the early 2020s). What this sample's time point label stands for: about 28 days (+/-7) after the second vaccine dose. The method was the immunoSEQ multiplex PCR assay. In TCRdb, the immuneACCESS table is reduced to in-frame sequences with V and J assigned. These tables do not hold every clone; where another copy was compared, an unresolved V gene accounts for under half, and the others remain unexplained. This sample is represented by more than 80,000 clones; 70% to 90% of them were singletons. The top ten clonotypes cover roughly 3.1% of the sample. The sequences come from peripheral blood, collected 28 days after the second AZD1222 dose. The receptors stem from an adult who received the AZD1222 COVID-19 vaccine.

The sample holds one count of this clone. The chain has TRBV28 and TRBJ1-3, with 11 bases aligning to TRBD1. The CDR3 sequence is 17 residues long. J was trimmed by 0 bases and V by 5 bases; bases with no gene match: 6. Germline-derived CDR1 and CDR2 are MDHEN and SYDVKM. The DNA for the CDR3 is TGTGCCAGCAGTCCAGGGACAGGGGGTACCTCTGGAAACACCATATATTTT. It specifies CASSPGTGGTSGNTIYF.

This chain uses TRBV28 with TRBJ1-5; no clear D gene. CDR3 length equals 12 residues. Germline assignment: CDR1 MDHEN and CDR2 SYDVKM. Trimming stripped 3 bases from V and 7 bases from J, with 7 bases between. The CDR3 sequence: CASSLRRQPQHF. CDR3 nucleotide sequence: TGTGCCAGCAGTTTGCGGCGGCAGCCCCAGCATTTT.

The chain couples TRBV7-2 to TRBJ1-6, with unresolved D. This CDR3 is built from 13 residues. V dropped 1 base and J dropped 5 bases, with 3 bases sitting between them. CDR1 and CDR2 from the germline V gene are SGHTA and FQGNSA. The CDR3 nucleotides are TGTGCCAGCAGCTTAGGGAATAATTCACCCCTCCACTTT. This gives the protein CASSLGNNSPLHF.

The CDR3 loop reads CASSSSLPYNYGYTF. CDR3 coding DNA: TGTGCCAGCAGTTCCTCCCTACCCTACAACTATGGCTACACCTTC. The chain recombines TRBV28 with TRBJ1-2, with D hard to call. The CDR3 has 15 amino acids. Trimming stripped 4 bases from V and 2 bases from J, with 14 bases between. Per the germline V gene, CDR1 is MDHEN and CDR2 is SYDVKM.

J is TRBJ2-2 and V is TRBV7-8, with 9 bases fitting TRBD2. Germline CDR1 is SGHVS and CDR2 is FQNEAQ. With 1 base clipped from V and 8 bases from J, the junction kept 8 bases outside the gene matches. The CDR3 covers 16 residues. The CDR3 region is CASSLDRLAGAGELFF. CDR3 sequence (DNA): TGTGCCAGCAGCTTAGATCGGTTAGCGGGGGCTGGGGAGCTGTTTTTT.

V is TRBV18 and J is TRBJ1-6; TRBD1 agrees at 7 bases. J lost 8 bases, V lost 6 bases, and 7 bases had no gene match. This CDR3 has 14 residues. The V gene's germline CDR1 is KGHSH and CDR2 LQKENI. This CDR3 is CASSPDRVDSPLHF. The CDR3 DNA is TGTGCCAGCTCGCCCGACAGGGTGGATTCACCCCTCCACTTT.

The CDR3 is CASMDWTGYGYTF. The CDR3, as DNA: TGTGCCAGCATGGACTGGACGGGTTATGGCTACACCTTC. The V gene is TRBV28, the J gene TRBJ1-2; D not resolved. Between the trimmed V and J ends, which lost 7 bases and 5 bases, there was a span of 14 bases. The CDR3 sequence is 13 residues long. From germline, CDR1 is MDHEN and CDR2 SYDVKM.

The chain uses TRBV6-5 and TRBJ1-5; D remains unclear. The CDR3 covers 11 residues. CDR1 is MNHEY and CDR2 is SVGAGI in the germline V gene. Trimming removed 7 bases at V and 5 bases at J, with 6 bases between. DNA of the CDR3: TGTGCCAGCATGTCCCATCAGCCCCAGCATTTT. The encoded protein is CASMSHQPQHF.

Concerning this clone itself: Distinct nucleotide sequences in the sample also encode this CDR3. The chain links TRBV19 to TRBJ2-3; 10 nucleotides line up with TRBD1. Germline CDR1 reads LNHDA; CDR2 reads SQIVND (reference sequence). The CDR3 extends over 15 amino acids. J gave up 3 bases and V 1 base, and 1 base lay outside the gene matches. The CDR3 DNA sequence: TGTGCCAGTAGTATAGGACAGGGGGCAACAGATACGCAGTATTTT. Translation gives CASSIGQGATDTQYF. The variable domain in full, with the rest retrieved from reference TRBV19 and TRBJ2-3, is DGGITQSPKYLFRKEGQNVTLSCEQNLNHDAMYWYRQDPGQGLRLIYYSQIVNDFQKGDIAEGYSVSREKKESFPLTVTSAQKNPTAFYLCASSIGQGATDTQYFGPGTRLTVL.

The DNA of the CDR3 is TGTGCCAGCAGTACTTCTCAGCAGGGTCAGGAGACCCAGTACTTC. Translation: CASSTSQQGQETQYF. V and J are TRBV27 and TRBJ2-5, with D perhaps matching TRBD1 (5 bases). This CDR3 spans 15 amino acids. Trimming left V 5 bases short and J 5 bases short, with 18 bases between. Germline loops: CDR1 MNHEY, CDR2 SMNVEV (reference sequence).

V usage is TRBV7-2 and J usage is TRBJ2-5; TRBD2 agrees at 9 bases. The CDR3 is 18 amino acids. CDR1 is SGHTA, CDR2 FQGNSA, per germline. J lost 2 bases, V lost 4 bases, and 14 bases had no gene match. In nucleotides, the CDR3 is TGTGCCAGCAGCTCACACCTCTGGAGCGGGGGGACACAAGAGACCCAGTACTTC. Protein product: CASSSHLWSGGTQETQYF.